This T cell receptor (beta chain) is from a study of Tregs in tolerant kidney transplant recipients. Study results and limitations: The most relevant donor-specific Treg TCRbeta repertoire apparently came from expansion with activated donor B cells. Donor-specific Treg expansion exceeded global Treg expansion in tolerant patients, suggesting antigen drive. Biological reproducibility was not directly addressed in this study. Changing PCR primers prevented nucleotide comparison between some patients' samples.

Profiled with immunoSEQ multiplex PCR; TCRdb holds only in-frame clones, not every one. This repertoire includes nearly 15,000 clones. Note on this clone: Antigen specificity is unknown. The read stops 3 residues short of the end of the CDR3; the missing end is completed from the germline J gene.

There are 13 residues in the CDR3. Losses at the gene ends were 7 bases for V and 1 base for J; bases not matched to a gene: 1. Per germline, CDR1 MDHEN and CDR2 SYDVKM. Recipients received nonmyeloablative bone marrow transplants from related graft donors, with transient mixed chimerism. The chain joins TRBV28 to TRBJ2-3; 8 nucleotides match TRBD1. Specimen: CD4+ T cells from blood (PBMCs), collected 12 months after the transplant. The receptor's source is a human patient who received a combined kidney and bone marrow transplant. The graft donor may have given rise to some T cells. CDR3 DNA, as far as it was read: TGTGCCAGCATGGACAGGGGCACAGATACG. This encodes CASMDRGTDT. In full, the CDR3 reads CASMDRGTDTQYF.